These 25 T cell receptor beta chains originate from one sample sequenced in a study of T cells in Graves' hyperthyroidism and ophthalmopathy. From RNA transcripts, TCR beta CDR3 regions were amplified. HTBI primers were employed in a first-round RT-PCR of the TCR CDR3. TCRdb re-derived calls from the multiplex PCR reads in MiXCR, one entry per CDR3 protein. The profile shows around 60,000 distinct CDR3 sequences, around 48% of them singletons. The specimen was blood. The receptors originated from a woman in her 30s with Graves' ophthalmopathy.

Comments on this clonotype: One junction end disagrees with the germline gene, perhaps due to a read error. The chain uses TRBV7-9 and TRBJ1-2; possible D gene TRBD1, 6 bases. CDR3 size: 16 residues. Germline V CDR1 and CDR2: SEHNR, FQNEAQ (reference sequence). DNA of the CDR3: TGTGCCAGCAGCTCCCCCTCGGACAGACCTAGCTATGGCTTCACCTTC. This gives the protein CASSSPSDRPSYGFTF.

CDR3 in DNA: TGTGCTAGTGGTTTAGCGGGAGGAGGAGATACGCAGTATTTT. Translated: CASGLAGGGDTQYF. This rearrangement joins TRBV12-5 to TRBJ2-3; 9 bases are shared with TRBD2. Germline trimming cut 3 bases from V and 5 bases from J; bases unmatched to any gene: 3. Germline values: CDR1 LGHNT, CDR2 FRNRAP. The CDR3 covers 14 residues.

This clonotype was counted many times. J is TRBJ2-7 and V is TRBV11-2; perhaps TRBD2 as D (6 bases). The CDR3 is 15 amino acids. The germline V and J ends were trimmed by 1 base and 2 bases, with 12 bases remaining between them. The germline V gene encodes CDR1 SGHAT and CDR2 FQNNGV. DNA of the CDR3: TGTGCCAGCAGCTTAGCTGGGAGGCTCGCCTACGAGCAGTACTTC. Translation gives CASSLAGRLAYEQYF.

The genes are TRBV9 and TRBJ2-7; 12 bases are a match to TRBD1. The germline V gene has CDR1 SGDLS and CDR2 YYNGEE. The length of the CDR3 is 19 residues. J gave up 4 bases and V 2 bases, and 16 bases lay outside the gene matches. CDR3: CASSVRDRGLGAISYEQYF. CDR3 nucleotides: TGTGCCAGCAGCGTTCGGGACAGGGGGCTTGGGGCCATATCATACGAGCAGTACTTC.

The rearrangement uses TRBV9 and TRBJ1-5, with no clear D. V lost 0 bases to trimming and J lost 2 bases, with 15 bases between them. Germline CDR1 reads SGDLS; CDR2 reads YYNGEE. CDR3 size: 17 residues. CDR3 coding DNA: TGTGCCAGCAGCGTAGGGGCTAGCGGGAGTGGCAATCAGCCCCAGCATTTT. As protein: CASSVGASGSGNQPQHF.

This clonotype is classed as medium-sized. The rearrangement links TRBV24-1 to TRBJ2-7; 7 bases fit TRBD1. The V gene's germline CDR1 is KGHDR and CDR2 SFDVKD. This CDR3 is built from 15 residues. V trimming: 0 bases; J trimming: 3 bases; junction bases outside the gene matches: 4. This CDR3 reads CATSDLGDRDYEQYF. CDR3 DNA: TGTGCCACCAGTGATTTGGGGGACAGAGACTACGAGCAGTACTTC.

This clonotype was observed at least ten times. The chain joins TRBV20-1 to TRBJ2-1, with a weak D call TRBD2 (6 bases). This CDR3 has 14 amino acids. The ends were cut back, 6 bases at V and 7 bases at J, with 19 bases in the middle. The V gene's germline CDR1 is DFQATT and CDR2 SNEGSKA (reference sequence). CDR3 DNA sequence: TGCAGTGCGAACTCGGGACTGCGGGGTAATGAGCAGTTCTTC. It codes for CSANSGLRGNEQFF.

This clonotype was recorded many times. The genes are TRBV20-1 and TRBJ1-5; D is uncertain. The germline V and J ends were trimmed by 0 bases and 0 bases, with 12 bases remaining between them. In germline, CDR1 is DFQATT, CDR2 SNEGSKA (reference sequence). There are 16 residues in the CDR3. The CDR3 here is CSARDRALYSNQPQHF. Written as DNA, the CDR3 is TGCAGTGCTAGAGATAGGGCACTCTATAGCAATCAGCCCCAGCATTTT.

This clonotype has ten or more counts. The genes are TRBV19 and TRBJ1-5, with 7 bases lining up with TRBD1. From germline, CDR1 is LNHDA and CDR2 SQIVND (reference sequence). The trim removed 3 bases at V and 0 bases at J, leaving 14 bases unmatched. The length of the CDR3 is 19 residues. The CDR3 coding sequence is TGTGCCAGTAGTATTCGTTTGGGGACAGCGAATTATAGCAATCAGCCCCAGCATTTT. It is translated as CASSIRLGTANYSNQPQHF.

In this sample, this clonotype turned up many times. A much larger clone is a single base away; this may be a read error. The chain uses TRBV10-3 and TRBJ1-4; D is ambiguous. There are 15 residues in the CDR3. The V end lost 5 bases, the J end lost 8 bases, and 18 bases lay between the germline ends. From germline, CDR1 is ENHRY and CDR2 SYGVKD. The DNA for the CDR3 is TGTGCCATCAGTCGGACGGACCGAGAGAACGAAAAACTGTTTTTT. It codes for CAISRTDRENEKLFF.

About this clonotype itself: In this CDR3 the conserved last residue, phenylalanine or tryptophan, is missing, so a read error is likely. The rearrangement joins TRBV7-3 to TRBJ2-2; TRBD1 matches 8 bases. There are 15 residues in the CDR3. Germline lookup yields CDR1 SGHTA and CDR2 FQGTGA. With V trimmed by 5 bases and J by 6 bases, 8 bases remained unmatched. The CDR3 spells CASSRWQGAAGELFI. CDR3 sequence (DNA): TGTGCCAGCAGCCGATGGCAGGGGGCGGCCGGGGAGCTGTTTATT.

This clonotype occurred once. CDR3 in DNA: TGTGCCAGCACCTTCGACACCCAAGAGACCCAGTACTTC. This gives the protein CASTFDTQETQYF. The chain is built from TRBV6-1 and TRBJ2-5; D is undetermined. CDR3 length: 13 amino acids. Germline V CDR1 and CDR2: MNHNS, SASEGT. The V and J ends lost 7 bases and 1 base respectively, with 10 bases between them.

The chain links TRBV5-8 to TRBJ2-7; 8 bases are shared with TRBD2. The CDR3 loop spans 15 amino acids. Germline values: CDR1 SGHTS, CDR2 YDEGEE. The ends lost 3 bases at V and 3 bases at J; junction bases unmatched: 8. Here the CDR3 reads CASSSDLREDYEQYF. CDR3 bases: TGTGCCAGCAGCTCGGACTTGCGGGAGGACTACGAGCAGTACTTC.

The V gene is TRBV11-2, the J gene TRBJ1-5; no clear D. The germline V and J ends were trimmed by 1 base and 7 bases, with 2 bases remaining between them. The CDR3 runs to 11 residues. Looked up from germline, CDR1 is SGHAT and CDR2 is FQNNGV. CDR3 in amino acids: CASSLAQPQHF. The CDR3 nucleotides read TGTGCCAGCAGCTTAGCGCAGCCCCAGCATTTT.

This clonotype was observed many times. V is TRBV3-1 and J is TRBJ1-2; TRBD1 aligns across 7 bases. J gave up 8 bases and V 9 bases, and 9 bases lay outside the gene matches. The CDR3 is 12 amino acids. The germline V gene has CDR1 LGHDT and CDR2 YNNKEL (reference sequence). CDR3 in DNA: TGTGCCAGTCAGGGGGGCAGGTACGGCTACACCTTC. Protein sequence: CASQGGRYGYTF. The full variable domain, completed using reference TRBV3-1 and TRBJ1-2, is DTAVSQTPKYLVTQMGNDKSIKCEQNLGHDTMYWYKQDSKKFLKIMFSYNNKELIINETVPNRFSPKSPDKAHLNLHINSLELGDSAVYFCASQGGRYGYTFGSGTRLTVV.

In its sample, this clonotype was seen many times. The chain has TRBV20-1 and TRBJ2-3, with D maybe TRBD2 (7 bases). V was pared by 3 bases and J by 6 bases, with 16 bases between. Germline CDR1 reads DFQATT; CDR2 reads SNEGSKA (reference sequence). The length of the CDR3 is 14 residues. The CDR3 DNA follows: TGCAGTGCTAGCGACGGGGGGAGGGGGGATACGCAGTATTTT. Residues: CSASDGGRGDTQYF.

With respect to this clonotype: At one boundary the junction diverges from the germline segment, which might be a read error. J is TRBJ2-7 and V is TRBV11-3; 11 nucleotides match TRBD2. The CDR3 spans 16 residues. Germline V gene lookup returns CDR1 SGHNT and CDR2 YENEEA. The CDR3 nucleotides read TGTGCCAGCAGCTCACTAGCGGGAGCGGGCACCGGGGAGCTGTACTTC. Translating gives CASSSLAGAGTGELYF.

This clonotype was seen many times. V usage is TRBV6-5 and J usage is TRBJ2-1, with 7 bases fitting TRBD2. The CDR3 covers 16 residues. Germline values: CDR1 MNHEY, CDR2 SVGAGI. Unmatched junction bases numbered 6, after V lost 0 bases and J lost 4 bases. CDR3 loop: CASSYSGASGYNEQFF. CDR3 sequence (DNA): TGTGCCAGCAGTTACTCCGGGGCTAGCGGATACAATGAGCAGTTCTTC.

This clonotype was picked up a small number of times. The chain recombines TRBV28 with TRBJ2-1, with a possible D match to TRBD1 (6 bases). The CDR3 has 16 amino acids. Germline-derived CDR1 and CDR2 are MDHEN and SYDVKM. V dropped 7 bases and J dropped 2 bases, with 18 bases sitting between them. In nucleotides, the CDR3 is TGTGCCAGCACCCCAGGGGCCCGCCCACCCTACAATGAGCAGTTCTTC. This encodes CASTPGARPPYNEQFF.

This clonotype appeared a few times. A clone one base away is much larger, so this may be a read error. The conserved phenylalanine or tryptophan is not found at the CDR3 terminus, so this likely reflects a read error. V and J are TRBV12-3 or TRBV12-4 and TRBJ1-2, with no clear D. The CDR3 is made up of 13 amino acids. V gave up 3 bases and J gave up 4 bases, with 9 bases separating them. The chain's CDR3 is CASSFGLAYGYTL. DNA of the CDR3: TGTGCCAGCAGTTTCGGCCTAGCCTATGGCTACACCCTC.

This clonotype has a count of ten or more. The rearrangement joins TRBV29-1 to TRBJ2-1; D gene uncertain. Per germline, CDR1 SQVTM and CDR2 ANQGSEA. Between the trimmed V and J ends, which lost 5 bases and 9 bases, there was a span of 11 bases. This CDR3 is 11 amino acids long. CDR3 DNA: TGCAGCGTTTCCCGGAGTGGTGAGCAGTTCTTC. It codes for CSVSRSGEQFF.

This clonotype was counted many times. The chain combines TRBV10-1 with TRBJ2-3, with a possible D match to TRBD2 (5 bases). Germline V gives CDR1 WNHNN, CDR2 SYGVQD (reference sequence). This CDR3 spans 14 amino acids. Trimming removed 2 bases at V and 2 bases at J, with 8 bases between. The CDR3 is CASSEPGFTDTQYF. CDR3 DNA sequence: TGCGCCAGCAGTGAGCCGGGGTTCACAGATACGCAGTATTTT.

This clonotype has a count of ten or more. The chain uses TRBV28 and TRBJ2-7; D may be TRBD1 (5 bases). This CDR3 spans 13 amino acids. V shed 8 bases and J shed 0 bases, with 11 bases lying between them. The germline CDR1 and CDR2 sequences are MDHEN and SYDVKM. The CDR3 loop reads CASFSGSSYEQYF. As DNA, the CDR3 is TGTGCCAGCTTCTCAGGGTCCTCCTACGAGCAGTACTTC.

About this clonotype itself: The junction does not match germline at one end; this may be a read error. J is TRBJ1-6 and V is TRBV20-1, with TRBD1 matching 9 bases. Germline-derived CDR1 and CDR2 are DFQATT and SNEGSKA (reference sequence). The CDR3 extends over 14 amino acids. The CDR3 coding sequence is TGCAGTGCTAGAGAAAGGACAGGGGCATTACCCCTCCATTTT. Protein product: CSARERTGALPLHF.

The V and J genes are TRBV20-1 and TRBJ1-5; D ambiguous. V was clipped by 0 bases and J by 12 bases, with 6 bases between them. Germline V gene sequence: CDR1 DFQATT, CDR2 SNEGSKA (reference sequence). The CDR3 has 10 residues. The CDR3 DNA reads TGCAGTGCTAGAGATTCAGTCCAGCATTTT. Translation: CSARDSVQHF.